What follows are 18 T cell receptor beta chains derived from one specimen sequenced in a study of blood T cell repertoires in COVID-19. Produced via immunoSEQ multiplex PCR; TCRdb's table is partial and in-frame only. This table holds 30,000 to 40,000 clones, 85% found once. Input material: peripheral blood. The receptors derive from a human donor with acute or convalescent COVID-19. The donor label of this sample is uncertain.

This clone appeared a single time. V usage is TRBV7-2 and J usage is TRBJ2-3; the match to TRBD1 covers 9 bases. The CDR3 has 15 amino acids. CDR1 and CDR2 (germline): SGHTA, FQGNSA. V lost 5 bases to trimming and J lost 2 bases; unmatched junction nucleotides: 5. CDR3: CASSLTGGTTDTQYF. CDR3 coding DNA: TGTGCCAGCAGCCTCACAGGGGGCACCACAGATACGCAGTATTTT.

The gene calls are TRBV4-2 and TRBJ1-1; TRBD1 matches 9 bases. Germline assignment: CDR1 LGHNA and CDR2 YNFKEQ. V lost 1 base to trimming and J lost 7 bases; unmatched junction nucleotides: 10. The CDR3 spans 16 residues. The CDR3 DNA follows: TGTGCCAGCAGCCAAGGCGGATCGACAGGGGGGAATGAAGCTTTCTTT. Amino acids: CASSQGGSTGGNEAFF.

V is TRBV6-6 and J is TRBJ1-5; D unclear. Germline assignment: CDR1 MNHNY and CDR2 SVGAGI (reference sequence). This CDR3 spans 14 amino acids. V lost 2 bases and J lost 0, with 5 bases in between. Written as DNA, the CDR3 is TGTGCCAGCAGTTACCTTTATAGCAATCAGCCCCAGCATTTT. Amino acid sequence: CASSYLYSNQPQHF.

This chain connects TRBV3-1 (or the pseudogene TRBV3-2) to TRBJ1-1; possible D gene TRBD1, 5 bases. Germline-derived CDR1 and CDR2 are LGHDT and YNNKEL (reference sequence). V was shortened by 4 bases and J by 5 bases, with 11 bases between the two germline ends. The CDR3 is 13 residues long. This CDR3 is CASSLTGGTEAFF. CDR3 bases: TGTGCCAGCAGCCTTACGGGGGGAACTGAAGCTTTCTTT.

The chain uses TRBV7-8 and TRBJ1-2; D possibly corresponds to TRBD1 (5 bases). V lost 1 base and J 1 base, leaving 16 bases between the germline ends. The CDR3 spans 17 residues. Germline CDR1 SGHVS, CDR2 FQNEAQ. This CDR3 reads CASSLGLGGAGNYGYTF. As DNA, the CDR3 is TGTGCCAGCAGCTTAGGTCTGGGGGGAGCGGGTAACTATGGCTACACCTTC.

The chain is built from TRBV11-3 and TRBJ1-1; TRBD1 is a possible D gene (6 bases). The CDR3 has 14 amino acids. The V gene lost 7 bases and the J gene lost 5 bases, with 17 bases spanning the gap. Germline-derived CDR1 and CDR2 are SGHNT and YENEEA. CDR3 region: CASIGAGEQTEAFF. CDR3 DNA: TGTGCCAGCATTGGGGCAGGGGAGCAGACTGAAGCTTTCTTT. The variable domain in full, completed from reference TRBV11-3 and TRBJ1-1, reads EAGVVQSPRYKIIEKKQPVAFWCNPISGHNTLYWYLQNLGQGPELLIRYENEEAVDDSQLPKDRFSAERLKGVDSTLKIQPAELGDSAVYLCASIGAGEQTEAFFGQGTRLTVV.

In DNA, the CDR3 is TGTGCCAGCAGCTTAGGGGCAGGGGTAAGCGAGCAGTACTTC. Translated: CASSLGAGVSEQYF. The chain links TRBV7-2 to TRBJ2-7; D might be TRBD1 (6 bases). Looked up from germline, CDR1 is SGHTA and CDR2 is FQGNSA. Trimming cost V 1 base and J 6 bases, with 13 bases left between them. This CDR3 spans 14 amino acids.

CDR3 in DNA: TGCGCCAGCAGCTTGGCGGGGGAGGTGGTTGGTGAGCAGTTCTTC. It codes for CASSLAGEVVGEQFF. This chain connects TRBV5-1 to TRBJ2-1; possibly TRBD2 for D (6 bases). The germline gives CDR1 SGHRS, CDR2 YFSETQ. Trimming took 0 bases from V and 9 from J, leaving 16 bases between them. CDR3 size: 15 residues.

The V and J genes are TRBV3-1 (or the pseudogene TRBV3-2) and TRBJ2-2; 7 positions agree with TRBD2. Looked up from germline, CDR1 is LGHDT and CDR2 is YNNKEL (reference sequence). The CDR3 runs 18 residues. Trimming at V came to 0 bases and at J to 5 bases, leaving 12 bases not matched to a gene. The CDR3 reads CASSQDPGRAWGTGELFF. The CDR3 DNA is TGTGCCAGCAGCCAAGATCCAGGGAGGGCCTGGGGGACCGGGGAGCTGTTTTTT.

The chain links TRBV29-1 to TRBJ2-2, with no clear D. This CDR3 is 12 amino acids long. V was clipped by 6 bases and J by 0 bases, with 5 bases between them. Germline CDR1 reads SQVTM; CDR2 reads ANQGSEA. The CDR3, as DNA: TGCAGCGTAGACACGAACACCGGGGAGCTGTTTTTT. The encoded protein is CSVDTNTGELFF.

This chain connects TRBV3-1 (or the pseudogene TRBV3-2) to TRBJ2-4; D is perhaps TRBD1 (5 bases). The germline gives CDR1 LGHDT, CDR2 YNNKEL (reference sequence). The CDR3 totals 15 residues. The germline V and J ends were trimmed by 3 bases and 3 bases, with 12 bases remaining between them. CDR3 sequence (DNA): TGTGCCAGCAGCCAGGTTGCAGGGAACAAAAACATTCAGTACTTC. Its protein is CASSQVAGNKNIQYF.

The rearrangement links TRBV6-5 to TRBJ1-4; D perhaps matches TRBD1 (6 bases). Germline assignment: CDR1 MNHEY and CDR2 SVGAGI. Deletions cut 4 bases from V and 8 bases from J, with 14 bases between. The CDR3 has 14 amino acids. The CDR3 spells CASSFPGQPEKLFF. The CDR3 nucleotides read TGTGCCAGCAGTTTCCCGGGACAACCCGAAAAACTGTTTTTT.

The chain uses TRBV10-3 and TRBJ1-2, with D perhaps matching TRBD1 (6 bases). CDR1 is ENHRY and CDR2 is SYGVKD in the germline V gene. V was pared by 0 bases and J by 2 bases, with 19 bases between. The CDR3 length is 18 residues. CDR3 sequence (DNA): TGTGCCATCAGTGAGTCGGCCCCAGGGGCGACAGAGAACTATGGCTACACCTTC. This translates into CAISESAPGATENYGYTF.

The CDR3 coding sequence is TGCGCCAGCAGCTTGCTTGAGGAGACCCAGTACTTC. Encoded protein: CASSLLEETQYF. This chain connects TRBV5-1 to TRBJ2-5; D is undetermined. In germline, CDR1 is SGHRS, CDR2 YFSETQ. The V end was cut by 1 base, the J end by 5 bases, with 6 bases between. The CDR3 length is 12 residues. The entire variable domain, with the rest obtained from reference TRBV5-1 and TRBJ2-5, is as follows: KAGVTQTPRYLIKTRGQQVTLSCSPISGHRSVSWYQQTPGQGLQFLFEYFSETQRNKGNFPGRFSGRQFSNSRSEMNVSTLELGDSALYLCASSLLEETQYFGPGTRLLVL.

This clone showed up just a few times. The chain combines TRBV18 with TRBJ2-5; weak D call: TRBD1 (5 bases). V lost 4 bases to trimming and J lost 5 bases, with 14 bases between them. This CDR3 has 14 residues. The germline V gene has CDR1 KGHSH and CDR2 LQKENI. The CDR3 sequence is CASSQGSSGETQYF. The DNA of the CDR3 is TGTGCCAGCTCACAAGGATCGTCAGGGGAGACCCAGTACTTC.

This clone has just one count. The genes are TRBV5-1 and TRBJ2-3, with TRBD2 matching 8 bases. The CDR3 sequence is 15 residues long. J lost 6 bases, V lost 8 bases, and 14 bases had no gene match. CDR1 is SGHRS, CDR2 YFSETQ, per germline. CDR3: CASTTDSGVFDTQYF. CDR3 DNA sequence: TGCGCCAGTACTACGGATAGCGGGGTATTTGATACGCAGTATTTT.

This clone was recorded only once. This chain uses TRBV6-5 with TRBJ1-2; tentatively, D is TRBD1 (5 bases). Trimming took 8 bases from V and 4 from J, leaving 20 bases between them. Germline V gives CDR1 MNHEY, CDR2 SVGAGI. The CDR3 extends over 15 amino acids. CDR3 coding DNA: TGTGCCAGCTCCTGGTACTCGGACATTCTCTATGGCTACACCTTC. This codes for CASSWYSDILYGYTF.

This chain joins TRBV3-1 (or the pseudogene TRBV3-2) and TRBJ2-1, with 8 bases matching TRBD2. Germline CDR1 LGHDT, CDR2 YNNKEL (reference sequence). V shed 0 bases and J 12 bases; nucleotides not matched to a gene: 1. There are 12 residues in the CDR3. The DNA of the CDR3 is TGTGCCAGCAGCCAAGATCGGGGGGGGCAGTTCTTC. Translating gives CASSQDRGGQFF.